This T cell receptor beta chain was found in a study of blood T cell repertoires in COVID-19. Study in general: There were acute and convalescent COVID-19 samples, and they came from the United States, Italy and Spain. T cells, B-cell-depleted T cells, or PBMCs provided the cDNA or gDNA that served as material.

Original processing methods: Reference gene primers were amplified, and this amplification served to estimate nucleated cell counts. Method: immunoSEQ multiplex PCR; TCRdb's copy keeps in-frame clones and lacks some. D and trimming were read from the DNA, whereas the V and J calls and clone size are those reported in that table. The repertoire has about 240,000 clones, approximately 90% of them found once; the top ten carry just over 7%. Sample: peripheral blood. This TCR was recovered from a man in his sixties who had recovered from COVID-19.

The CDR3 DNA follows: TGTGCCATCAGATCCACACAGGGGTCAATAGAGACCCAGTACTTC. Its translation is CAIRSTQGSIETQYF. The rearrangement joins TRBV10-3 to TRBJ2-5; TRBD1 matches at 7 bases. Germline assignment: CDR1 ENHRY and CDR2 SYGVKD. The CDR3 has 15 amino acids. Trimming at V came to 6 bases and at J to 4 bases, leaving 11 bases not matched to a gene.